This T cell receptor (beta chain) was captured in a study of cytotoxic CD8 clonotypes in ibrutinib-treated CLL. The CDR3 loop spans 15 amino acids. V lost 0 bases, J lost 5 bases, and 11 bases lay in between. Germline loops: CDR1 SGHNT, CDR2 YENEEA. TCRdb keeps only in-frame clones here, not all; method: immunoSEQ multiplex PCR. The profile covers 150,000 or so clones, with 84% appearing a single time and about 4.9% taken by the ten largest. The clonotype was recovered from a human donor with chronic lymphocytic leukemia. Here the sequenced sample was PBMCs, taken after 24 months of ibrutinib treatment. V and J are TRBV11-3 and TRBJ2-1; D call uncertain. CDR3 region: CASSLDGQRDNEQFF. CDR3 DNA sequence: TGTGCCAGCAGCTTAGATGGTCAGAGAGACAATGAGCAGTTCTTC.